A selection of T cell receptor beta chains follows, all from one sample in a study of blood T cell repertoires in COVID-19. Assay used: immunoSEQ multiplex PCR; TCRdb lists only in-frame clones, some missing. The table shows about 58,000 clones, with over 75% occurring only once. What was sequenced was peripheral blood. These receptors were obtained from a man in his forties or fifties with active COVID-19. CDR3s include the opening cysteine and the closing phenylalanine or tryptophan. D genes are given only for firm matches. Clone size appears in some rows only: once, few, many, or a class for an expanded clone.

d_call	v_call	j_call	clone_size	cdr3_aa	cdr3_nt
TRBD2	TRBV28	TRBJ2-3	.	CASSPDEAGGIDTQYF	TGTGCCAGCAGTCCCGATGAAGCGGGAGGGATAGATACGCAGTATTTT
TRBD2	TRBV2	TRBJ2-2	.	CASWAAGAGELFF	TGTGCCAGCTGGGCGGCGGGGGCCGGGGAGCTGTTTTTT
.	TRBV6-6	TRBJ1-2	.	CASSSWTEDYGYTF	TGTGCCAGCAGTTCCTGGACGGAGGACTATGGCTACACCTTC
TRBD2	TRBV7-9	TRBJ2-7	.	CASSPEGGRLSHEQYF	TGTGCCAGCAGCCCCGAGGGCGGGAGGTTATCTCACGAGCAGTACTTC
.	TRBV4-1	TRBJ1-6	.	CASSQVTGSPLHF	TGCGCCAGCAGCCAAGTTACAGGGTCACCCCTCCACTTT
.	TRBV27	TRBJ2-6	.	CASSSPGRSGANVLTF	TGTGCCAGCAGTTCCCCAGGCCGCTCTGGGGCCAACGTCCTGACTTTC
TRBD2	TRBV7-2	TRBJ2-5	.	CASSSTSGSPGTFEGTQYF	TGTGCCAGCAGCTCGACTAGCGGGAGCCCGGGGACTTTCGAGGGGACCCAGTACTTC
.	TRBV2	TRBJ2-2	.	CASSVKLYTGELFF	TGTGCCAGCAGTGTCAAGCTTTACACCGGGGAGCTGTTTTTT
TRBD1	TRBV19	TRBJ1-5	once	CASSGRDRGQGSNQPQHF	TGTGCCAGTAGTGGCCGGGACAGGGGGCAAGGGAGCAATCAGCCCCAGCATTTT
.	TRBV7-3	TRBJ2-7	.	CASSSQARSYEQYF	TGTGCCAGCAGCTCCCAGGCGCGCTCCTACGAGCAGTACTTC
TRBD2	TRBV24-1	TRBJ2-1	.	CATSDPWTSGSGYNEQFF	TGTGCCACCAGTGATCCGTGGACTAGCGGGAGTGGGTACAATGAGCAGTTCTTC
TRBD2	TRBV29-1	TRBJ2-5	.	CSVESSGSRETQYF	TGCAGCGTTGAATCGAGCGGGAGTCGGGAGACCCAGTACTTC
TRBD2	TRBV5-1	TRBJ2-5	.	CASSLGSGGETQYF	TGCGCCAGCAGCTTGGGTAGCGGGGGAGAGACCCAGTACTTC
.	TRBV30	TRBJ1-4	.	CAWSVPGVAGKLFF	TGTGCCTGGAGTGTCCCAGGGGTGGCAGGAAAACTGTTTTTT
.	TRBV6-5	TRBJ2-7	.	CASRRPGIREQYF	TGTGCCAGCAGACGGCCAGGGATACGGGAGCAGTACTTC
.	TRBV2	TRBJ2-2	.	CASTPRAGELFF	TGTGCCAGCACACCCAGGGCCGGGGAGCTGTTTTTT
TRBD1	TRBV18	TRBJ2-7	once	CASSRMTGTGKYEQYF	TGTGCCAGCTCTCGAATGACCGGGACAGGGAAATACGAGCAGTACTTC
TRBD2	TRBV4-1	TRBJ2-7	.	CASSGRGLAGFYEQYF	TGCGCCAGTTCCGGTCGGGGACTAGCGGGTTTTTACGAGCAGTACTTC
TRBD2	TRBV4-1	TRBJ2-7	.	CASSQTSDNYEQYF	TGCGCCAGCAGCCAGACTAGCGACAACTACGAGCAGTACTTC
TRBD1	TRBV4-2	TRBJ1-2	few	CASSLTTGGSGYTF	TGTGCCAGCAGCCTAACAACAGGGGGCAGCGGCTACACCTTC
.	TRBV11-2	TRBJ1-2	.	CASSLDNSYGYTF	TGTGCCAGCAGCTTAGATAACAGCTATGGCTACACCTTC
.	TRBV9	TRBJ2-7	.	CASSVDSGSVYEQYF	TGTGCCAGCAGCGTAGACAGCGGTTCGGTATACGAGCAGTACTTC
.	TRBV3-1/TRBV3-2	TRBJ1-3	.	CASSQARSGNTIYF	TGTGCCAGCAGCCAAGCTCGGTCTGGAAACACCATATATTTT
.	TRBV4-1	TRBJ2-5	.	CASTHDYSFQETQYF	TGCGCCAGCACCCATGACTACAGCTTCCAAGAGACCCAGTACTTC
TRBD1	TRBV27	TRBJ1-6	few	CASSLDRGNSPLHF	TGTGCCAGCAGTTTAGACAGGGGGAATTCACCCCTCCACTTT
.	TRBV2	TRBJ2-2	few	CASRGTLNTGELFF	TGTGCCAGCCGGGGGACCCTGAACACCGGGGAGCTGTTTTTT
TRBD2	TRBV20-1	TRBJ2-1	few	CSASKAEGGGVYNEQFF	TGCAGTGCTAGTAAGGCGGAGGGTGGGGGGGTATACAATGAGCAGTTCTTC
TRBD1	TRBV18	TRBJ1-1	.	CASSPRGQGNTEAFF	TGTGCCAGCTCACCCCGGGGACAGGGCAACACTGAAGCTTTCTTT
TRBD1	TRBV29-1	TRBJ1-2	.	CSVEPGQSYGYTF	TGCAGCGTTGAACCGGGACAGAGCTATGGCTACACCTTC
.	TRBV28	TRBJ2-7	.	CASSRQYEQYF	TGTGCCAGCAGTCGACAGTACGAGCAGTACTTC
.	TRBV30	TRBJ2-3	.	CAWSPARDTQYF	TGTGCCTGGAGTCCTGCGAGAGATACGCAGTATTTT
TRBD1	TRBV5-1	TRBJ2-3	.	CATTHGTGRTDTQYF	TGCGCCACTACCCACGGGACAGGCCGCACAGATACGCAGTATTTT
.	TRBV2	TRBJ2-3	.	CASSAPGTSTTDTQYF	TGTGCCAGCAGTGCGCCGGGAACTTCAACTACAGATACGCAGTATTTT
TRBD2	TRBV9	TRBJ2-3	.	CASSVLAGDLTSTDTQYF	TGTGCCAGCAGCGTTCTCGCGGGAGACCTCACTTCCACAGATACGCAGTATTTT
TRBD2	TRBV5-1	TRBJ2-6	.	CASKGGRGSGANVLTF	TGCGCCAGCAAGGGAGGGAGGGGCTCTGGGGCCAACGTCCTGACTTTC
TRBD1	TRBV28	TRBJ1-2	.	CASSSPGQGALVGGYTF	TGTGCCAGCAGTTCACCGGGACAGGGGGCTCTAGTTGGTGGCTACACCTTC
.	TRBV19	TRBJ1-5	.	CASSRSGENQPQHF	TGTGCCAGTAGCCGCAGTGGGGAGAATCAGCCCCAGCATTTT
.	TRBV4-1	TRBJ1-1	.	CASSPLAENTEAFF	TGCGCCAGCAGCCCCCTGGCCGAGAACACTGAAGCTTTCTTT
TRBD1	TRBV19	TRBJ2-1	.	CASSWRTGTYNEQFF	TGTGCCAGTAGTTGGAGGACAGGAACCTACAATGAGCAGTTCTTC
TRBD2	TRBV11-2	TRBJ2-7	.	CASTSLAGGRGEQYF	TGTGCCAGCACCTCACTAGCGGGAGGGAGGGGCGAGCAGTACTTC
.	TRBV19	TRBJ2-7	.	CASSGIARGSYEQYF	TGTGCCAGTAGTGGTATAGCGCGCGGGTCCTACGAGCAGTACTTC
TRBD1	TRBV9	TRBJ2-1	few	CASSLQGNSYNEQFF	TGTGCCAGCAGCTTACAGGGGAACTCCTACAATGAGCAGTTCTTC
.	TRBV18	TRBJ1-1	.	CASSPRPGGIAEAFF	TGTGCCAGCTCACCACGTCCGGGGGGGATCGCTGAAGCTTTCTTT
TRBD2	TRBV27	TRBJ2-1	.	CASSSLAAGDNEQFF	TGTGCCAGCAGTTCCCTTGCAGCGGGAGACAATGAGCAGTTCTTC
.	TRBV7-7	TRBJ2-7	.	CASSTGTGPSYEQYF	TGTGCTAGCAGCACCGGGACTGGACCCTCCTACGAGCAGTACTTC
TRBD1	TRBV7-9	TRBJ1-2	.	CASSLGQGVGYGYTF	TGTGCCAGCAGCCTCGGACAGGGTGTTGGCTATGGCTACACCTTC
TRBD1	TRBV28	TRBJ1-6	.	CASSYRDRDLSPLHF	TGTGCCAGCAGTTACCGGGACAGGGATCTTTCACCCCTCCACTTT
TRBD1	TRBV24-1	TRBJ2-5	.	CATSDHSGTGEYF	TGTGCCACCAGTGATCACTCCGGGACAGGCGAGTACTTC
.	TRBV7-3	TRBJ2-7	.	CASSPFGDSYYEQYF	TGTGCCAGCAGCCCTTTCGGGGACTCGTACTACGAGCAGTACTTC
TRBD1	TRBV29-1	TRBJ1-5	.	CSVGTGDLQPQHF	TGCAGCGTAGGGACAGGGGATCTTCAGCCCCAGCATTTT
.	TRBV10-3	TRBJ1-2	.	CAISDGGAGYTF	TGTGCCATCAGTGATGGGGGGGCCGGCTACACCTTC
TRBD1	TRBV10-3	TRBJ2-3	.	CAIAPGTDTDTQYF	TGTGCCATAGCCCCCGGGACAGACACAGATACGCAGTATTTT
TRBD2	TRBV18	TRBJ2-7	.	CASSPEGGSSGEQYF	TGTGCCAGCTCACCGGAGGGCGGGAGTTCTGGAGAGCAGTACTTC
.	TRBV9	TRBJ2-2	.	CASSRRPNRVNTGELFF	TGTGCCAGCAGCCGCCGACCGAACAGGGTGAACACCGGGGAGCTGTTTTTT
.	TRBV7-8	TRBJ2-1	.	CASNWGPDNEQFF	TGTGCCAGCAACTGGGGCCCCGACAATGAGCAGTTCTTC
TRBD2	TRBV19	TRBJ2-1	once	CASSRTSGSYNEQFF	TGTGCCAGTAGTCGGACTAGCGGCTCCTACAATGAGCAGTTCTTC
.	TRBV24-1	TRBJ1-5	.	CATSDFHEPGQPQHF	TGTGCCACCAGTGATTTTCATGAACCGGGACAGCCCCAGCATTTT
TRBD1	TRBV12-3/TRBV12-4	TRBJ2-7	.	CASSSRQGGEQYF	TGTGCCAGCAGTTCCCGACAGGGGGGTGAGCAGTACTTC
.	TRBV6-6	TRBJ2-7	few	CASTVSLDKQYF	TGTGCCAGCACCGTCAGCCTGGACAAGCAGTACTTC
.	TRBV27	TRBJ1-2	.	CASSLSARGYGYTF	TGTGCCAGCAGTTTATCGGCCCGGGGTTATGGCTACACCTTC